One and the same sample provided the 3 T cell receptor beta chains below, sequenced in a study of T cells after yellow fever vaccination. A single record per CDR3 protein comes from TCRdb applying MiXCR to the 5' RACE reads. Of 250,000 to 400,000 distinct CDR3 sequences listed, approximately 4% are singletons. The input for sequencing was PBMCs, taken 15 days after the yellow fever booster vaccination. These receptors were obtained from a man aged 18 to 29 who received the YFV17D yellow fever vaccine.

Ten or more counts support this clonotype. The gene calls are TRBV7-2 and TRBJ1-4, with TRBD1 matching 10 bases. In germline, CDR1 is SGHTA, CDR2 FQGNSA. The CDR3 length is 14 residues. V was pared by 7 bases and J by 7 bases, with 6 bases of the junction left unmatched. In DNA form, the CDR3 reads TGTGCCAGCAATCCGACAGGGGGCTCTGAAAAACTGTTTTTT. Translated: CASNPTGGSEKLFF.

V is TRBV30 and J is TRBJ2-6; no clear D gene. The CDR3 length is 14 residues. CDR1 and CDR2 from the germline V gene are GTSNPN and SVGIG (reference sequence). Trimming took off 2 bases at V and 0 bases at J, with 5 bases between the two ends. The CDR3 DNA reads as TGTGCCTGGAGTCATTCCTCTGGGGCCAACGTCCTGACTTTC. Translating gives CAWSHSSGANVLTF.

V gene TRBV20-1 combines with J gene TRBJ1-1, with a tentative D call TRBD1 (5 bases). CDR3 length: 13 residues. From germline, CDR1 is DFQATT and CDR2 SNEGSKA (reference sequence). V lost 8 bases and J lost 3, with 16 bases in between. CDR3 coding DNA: TGCAGTACAAGCCGGGGGAAGGACACTGAAGCTTTCTTT. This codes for CSTSRGKDTEAFF.